Listed here are 8 T cell receptor beta chains from one sample, sequenced in a study of blood T cell repertoires in COVID-19. Using immunoSEQ multiplex PCR, the repertoire was profiled, and TCRdb retains in-frame clones only, with some absent. The sample has about 200,000 clones; roughly four fifths are singletons. The specimen sequenced was PBMCs or T cells enriched from blood (not recorded which). The source of these receptors is a man aged 35 to 55 who had recovered from COVID-19.

The chain has TRBV28 and TRBJ1-1, with 9 positions matching TRBD1. Germline V gene data show CDR1 as MDHEN and CDR2 as SYDVKM. The CDR3 totals 15 residues. J gave up 6 bases and V 5 bases, and 10 bases lay outside the gene matches. CDR3 in amino acids: CASSPHIQGAAEAFF. In nucleotides, the CDR3 is TGTGCCAGCAGTCCCCATATACAGGGGGCCGCTGAAGCTTTCTTT.

The chain recombines TRBV27 with TRBJ2-1; 7 bases align to TRBD1. This CDR3 is built from 14 residues. V shed 2 bases and J 8 bases; nucleotides not matched to a gene: 6. Germline values: CDR1 MNHEY, CDR2 SMNVEV (reference sequence). Here the CDR3 DNA reads TGTGCCAGCAGTTTAAACGACAGGGCCTATGAGCAGTTCTTC. Amino acids: CASSLNDRAYEQFF.

The chain recombines TRBV2 with TRBJ2-5; 14 bases match TRBD2. The CDR3 sequence is 15 residues long. J lost 4 bases, V lost 6 bases, and 4 bases had no gene match. CDR1 is SNHLY and CDR2 is FYNNEI in the germline V gene. The chain's CDR3 is CASSGTSGSRETQYF. The CDR3 DNA follows: TGTGCCAGCAGCGGGACTAGCGGGAGTCGAGAGACCCAGTACTTC.

The chain employs TRBV9 and TRBJ2-3; tentatively, D is TRBD2 (7 bases). The CDR3 extends over 15 amino acids. Trimming took off 2 bases at V and 0 bases at J, with 10 bases between the two ends. Per the germline V gene, CDR1 is SGDLS and CDR2 is YYNGEE. DNA for the CDR3: TGTGCCAGCAGCGTCGGGGGGCAGAGCACAGATACGCAGTATTTT. Residues: CASSVGGQSTDTQYF.

V usage is TRBV10-1 and J usage is TRBJ2-1, with 8 nucleotides matching TRBD2. CDR3 length: 17 residues. The germline CDR1 and CDR2 sequences are WNHNN and SYGVQD (reference sequence). V was pared by 2 bases and J by 7 bases, with 13 bases of the junction left unmatched. As DNA, the CDR3 is TGCGCCAGCAGTGAGGCAGCTAGCGGGCTCCAAAGGAATGAGCAGTTCTTC. It specifies CASSEAASGLQRNEQFF.

The gene calls are TRBV15 and TRBJ2-1; TRBD2 aligns across 8 bases. CDR3 length: 16 residues. Trimming cost V 0 bases and J 9 bases; bases outside gene matches: 10. Germline V gene lookup returns CDR1 LNHNV and CDR2 YYDKDF (reference sequence). As DNA, the CDR3 is TGTGCCACCAGCAGAGATCGGGCTAGCGGGTGGGGTGAGCAGTTCTTC. Residues: CATSRDRASGWGEQFF.

The table lists this clone with many counts. This sequence joins TRBV12-3 or TRBV12-4 and TRBJ1-1; D is ambiguous. This CDR3 is built from 11 residues. The V and J ends lost 3 bases and 6 bases respectively, with 5 bases between them. CDR3 region: CASSLAAEAFF. CDR3 nucleotide sequence: TGTGCCAGCAGTTTGGCCGCTGAAGCTTTCTTT.

As DNA, the CDR3 is TGTGCCAGCACCGACGGGGACAGGGGGACCGGAAACACCATATATTTT. Its translation is CASTDGDRGTGNTIYF. V and J are TRBV9 and TRBJ1-3; 11 bases are a match to TRBD1. Germline V gene sequence: CDR1 SGDLS, CDR2 YYNGEE. Trimming took 6 bases from V and 4 from J; bases not matched to a gene: 9. This CDR3 is built from 16 residues.